Listed below are T cell receptor beta chains from one sample, sequenced in a study of blood T cell repertoires in COVID-19. Produced via immunoSEQ multiplex PCR; TCRdb's table is partial and in-frame only. This table has 150,000 to 200,000 clones, roughly 80% appearing once. Source material: peripheral blood. Source of these receptors: a woman aged 30 to 39 with acute or convalescent COVID-19. Both conserved end residues are part of each CDR3. Fields, in order: clone size, V gene, J gene, D gene, CDR3 protein, CDR3 DNA. A D gene is named only where the DNA matches it firmly. Only some rows state a clone size, as once, few, many or a class for expanded clones.

.	TRBV19	TRBJ1-5	.	CASSSLFLSNQPQHF	TGTGCCAGTAGTTCGCTTTTCCTAAGCAATCAGCCCCAGCATTTT
.	TRBV19	TRBJ1-1	TRBD1	CASRWTGENTEAFF	TGTGCCAGTAGATGGACAGGAGAGAACACTGAAGCTTTCTTT
once	TRBV18	TRBJ2-2	.	CASSPPGRQATGELFF	TGTGCCAGCTCACCGCCGGGGAGGCAGGCAACCGGGGAGCTGTTTTTT
few	TRBV7-9	TRBJ2-2	TRBD2	CASSSPAGTSNTGELFF	TGTGCCAGCAGCTCGCCGGCAGGGACTAGTAACACCGGGGAGCTGTTTTTT
.	TRBV11-2	TRBJ1-3	.	CATPGVTGNTIYF	TGTGCCACCCCAGGGGTGACTGGAAACACCATATATTTT
.	TRBV6-5	TRBJ1-2	TRBD1	CASSPRGRPNYGYTF	TGTGCCAGCAGTCCCAGGGGGCGTCCGAACTATGGCTACACCTTC
.	TRBV28	TRBJ1-2	.	CASRGGSGGYTF	TGTGCCAGCAGAGGGGGATCGGGCGGCTACACCTTC
.	TRBV6-1	TRBJ2-3	.	CASSEALGTQYF	TGTGCCAGCAGTGAAGCGCTAGGCACGCAGTATTTT
once	TRBV19	TRBJ2-5	.	CASSPTGTETQYF	TGTGCCAGTAGCCCGACAGGGACTGAGACCCAGTACTTC
.	TRBV15	TRBJ2-1	TRBD2	CATSRDRGLEVNEQFF	TGTGCCACCAGCAGAGATAGGGGACTAGAGGTGAATGAGCAGTTCTTC
few	TRBV29-1	TRBJ2-6	.	CSVVEGRRAGANVLTF	TGCAGCGTTGTGGAAGGCCGCAGGGCTGGGGCCAACGTCCTGACTTTC
.	TRBV12-3/TRBV12-4	TRBJ1-4	.	CASRGPNEKLFF	TGTGCCAGCAGGGGGCCTAATGAAAAACTGTTTTTT
.	TRBV19	TRBJ2-1	.	CASSTQGPEQFF	TGTGCCAGTAGTACTCAGGGCCCTGAGCAGTTCTTC
.	TRBV5-6	TRBJ1-5	TRBD1	CASSSIGQDNQPQHF	TGTGCCAGCAGCTCGATAGGACAGGACAATCAGCCCCAGCATTTT
.	TRBV5-6	TRBJ2-5	TRBD2	CASSSPAGGLLETQYF	TGTGCCAGCAGCTCCCCAGCGGGAGGCCTTTTAGAGACCCAGTACTTC
once	TRBV5-4	TRBJ1-3	.	CASSLEGVAGTIYF	TGTGCCAGCAGCTTAGAGGGGGTCGCGGGCACCATATATTTT
.	TRBV19	TRBJ1-1	TRBD1	CASIGVGTGLTEAFF	TGTGCCAGTATCGGGGTTGGGACAGGGTTAACTGAAGCTTTCTTT
.	TRBV18	TRBJ1-1	.	CASSPLALMNTEAFF	TGTGCCAGCTCACCACTAGCACTCATGAACACTGAAGCTTTCTTT
.	TRBV28	TRBJ1-5	.	CASSFRLRNQPQHF	TGTGCCAGCAGTTTCAGGCTGAGAAATCAGCCCCAGCATTTT
once	TRBV19	TRBJ1-1	TRBD1	CASSIRDRFQVDTEAFF	TGTGCCAGTAGTATACGGGACAGGTTTCAGGTGGACACTGAAGCTTTCTTT
.	TRBV14	TRBJ2-1	TRBD2	CASSQLAGPYNEQFF	TGTGCCAGCAGCCAACTAGCGGGCCCTTACAATGAGCAGTTCTTC
.	TRBV7-2	TRBJ1-2	TRBD1	CASSSGQGAQDGYTF	TGTGCCAGCAGCTCGGGACAGGGGGCGCAGGATGGCTACACCTTC
.	TRBV6-6	TRBJ1-2	.	CASSPSGGSNYGYTF	TGTGCCAGCAGTCCGAGTGGGGGCTCTAACTATGGCTACACCTTC
.	TRBV7-9	TRBJ2-1	.	CASSLEGENEQFF	TGTGCCAGCAGCTTAGAGGGAGAAAATGAGCAGTTCTTC
.	TRBV6-5	TRBJ1-3	.	CASSLPGAGNTIYF	TGTGCCAGCAGTCTCCCGGGGGCTGGAAACACCATATATTTT
.	TRBV6-5	TRBJ1-2	.	CASSLDSHESNYGYTF	TGTGCCAGCAGTTTGGACAGTCACGAATCTAACTATGGCTACACCTTC
.	TRBV28	TRBJ2-1	TRBD2	CASSFKLAGGPTFNEQFF	TGTGCCAGCAGTTTTAAACTAGCGGGAGGGCCTACTTTCAATGAGCAGTTCTTC
.	TRBV27	TRBJ2-3	TRBD2	CASSSSGYTDTQYF	TGTGCCAGCAGCTCTAGCGGGTACACAGATACGCAGTATTTT
.	TRBV27	TRBJ2-5	.	CASSLGGLGETQYF	TGTGCCAGCAGTTTAGGGGGACTGGGAGAGACCCAGTACTTC
once	TRBV14	TRBJ1-3	.	CASSHRVIPGNTIYF	TGTGCCAGCAGCCATCGGGTGATCCCTGGAAACACCATATATTTT
few	TRBV10-1	TRBJ2-7	TRBD2	CASSEGLGLEDYEQYF	TGCGCCAGCAGTGAGGGATTGGGACTAGAGGACTACGAGCAGTACTTC
.	TRBV18	TRBJ1-4	TRBD1	CASSPGQLATNEKLFF	TGTGCCAGCTCTCCGGGACAGCTGGCAACTAATGAAAAACTGTTTTTT
few	TRBV3-1/TRBV3-2	TRBJ2-2	TRBD1	CASSQTYLRDRGRRDTGELFF	TGTGCCAGCAGCCAGACATACCTCCGGGACAGGGGAAGGAGGGACACCGGGGAGCTGTTTTTT
.	TRBV6-1	TRBJ1-6	TRBD1	CASNEAGQGNSPLHF	TGTGCCAGCAATGAAGCGGGACAGGGTAATTCACCCCTCCACTTT
.	TRBV18	TRBJ1-1	TRBD1	CASSPLEDRETEAFF	TGTGCCAGCTCACCACTAGAGGACAGGGAAACTGAAGCTTTCTTT
once	TRBV5-1	TRBJ2-1	TRBD2	CASSEGTSSYNEQFF	TGCGCCAGCAGCGAAGGGACTAGCTCCTACAATGAGCAGTTCTTC
.	TRBV5-4	TRBJ1-1	.	CASSSGGDTEAFF	TGTGCCAGCAGTTCCGGCGGGGACACTGAAGCTTTCTTT
.	TRBV7-6	TRBJ1-5	.	CASSLVPGGQPQHF	TGTGCCAGCAGCTTAGTACCGGGGGGTCAGCCCCAGCATTTT
.	TRBV30	TRBJ2-1	.	CAWMEGASYNEQFF	TGTGCCTGGATGGAGGGGGCATCCTACAATGAGCAGTTCTTC
once	TRBV27	TRBJ2-4	TRBD1	CASSPSRDRGRVAKNIQYF	TGTGCCAGCAGTCCGTCCCGGGACAGGGGGCGGGTGGCCAAAAACATTCAGTACTTC
few	TRBV2	TRBJ1-3	.	CASSDTSLGNTIYF	TGTGCCAGCAGCGATACATCTCTTGGAAACACCATATATTTT
.	TRBV5-1	TRBJ1-2	.	CASSLETAYGYTF	TGCGCCAGCAGCTTGGAAACAGCCTATGGCTACACCTTC
.	TRBV3-1/TRBV3-2	TRBJ1-1	TRBD1	CASRQGGTEAFF	TGTGCCAGCAGACAGGGGGGGACTGAAGCTTTCTTT
.	TRBV30	TRBJ1-4	.	CAWYDSSNEKLFF	TGTGCCTGGTACGACAGCAGCAATGAAAAACTGTTTTTT
.	TRBV15	TRBJ2-1	TRBD2	CATSRVSLADNEQFF	TGTGCCACCAGCAGAGTTTCACTAGCGGACAATGAGCAGTTCTTC
.	TRBV15	TRBJ2-3	.	CATRALLDRDTQYF	TGTGCCACCCGCGCCCTACTAGATCGGGATACGCAGTATTTT
.	TRBV19	TRBJ1-1	.	CATSAREAFF	TGTGCCACCAGCGCCCGTGAAGCTTTCTTT
.	TRBV2	TRBJ1-3	.	CASSTSGTQSGNTIYF	TGTGCCAGCAGTACATCCGGGACACAGTCTGGAAACACCATATATTTT
.	TRBV18	TRBJ1-2	.	CASSPRPDRGGYTF	TGTGCCAGCTCACCACGGCCGGACCGGGGTGGCTACACCTTC
.	TRBV28	TRBJ2-1	TRBD2	CASRGTSARWRDEQFF	TGTGCCAGCAGGGGGACTAGCGCCCGGTGGAGGGATGAGCAGTTCTTC
.	TRBV12-3/TRBV12-4	TRBJ2-5	.	CASSSPGETQYF	TGTGCCAGCAGTTCACCAGGGGAGACCCAGTACTTC
.	TRBV28	TRBJ2-6	.	CASSLRGAGGRIVSGANVLTF	TGTGCCAGCAGTTTAAGGGGGGCAGGGGGTAGAATTGTGTCTGGGGCCAACGTCCTGACTTTC
.	TRBV19	TRBJ2-5	.	CASSIALLRVPQETQYF	TGTGCCAGTAGTATAGCCCTTCTCAGGGTGCCCCAAGAGACCCAGTACTTC
few	TRBV6-1	TRBJ2-3	TRBD2	CASSEEAGGPNTQYF	TGTGCCAGCAGTGAAGAAGCGGGGGGGCCAAATACGCAGTATTTT
once	TRBV5-4	TRBJ1-2	.	CASSASLGGYTF	TGTGCCAGCAGCGCTTCCCTAGGTGGCTACACCTTC